These T cell receptor beta chains were read from a single sample in a study of OX40 agonist ivuxolimab in advanced cancers. This table comes from immunoSEQ multiplex PCR, and its TCRdb copy is limited to in-frame clones, with some not included. Here the sample spans roughly 30,000 clones, approximately 90% being singletons. The sample consisted of CD4+ or CD8+ T cells sorted from blood, taken in a trial of the OX40 agonist ivuxolimab. Source of these receptors: an adult with an advanced solid tumor such as melanoma, head and neck, liver or kidney cancer. Each CDR3 is given without its conserved first and last residue. A D gene is named only where the DNA matches it firmly.

J gene,CDR3 length,V gene,D gene,CDR3 protein
TRBJ2-6,11,TRBV30,-,AWLGSGANVLT
TRBJ2-3,12,TRBV6-4,-,ASSDSDSTDTQY
TRBJ1-1,13,TRBV7-9,-,ASSLPYSGYTEAF
TRBJ1-5,12,TRBV6-5,-,ASSYRQGGQPQH
TRBJ2-3,13,TRBV5-1,-,ASSLSDRLTDTQY
TRBJ2-7,13,TRBV2,TRBD1,ASSDLWDRGYEQY
TRBJ1-2,9,TRBV14,-,ASGVGGPYT
TRBJ1-4,12,TRBV27,-,ASSQGTGPEKLF
TRBJ2-1,13,TRBV11-1,-,ASSYYREIYNEQF
TRBJ1-1,11,TRBV7-3,-,ASRRTAYTEAF
TRBJ1-5,11,TRBV28,-,ASSWTENQPQH
TRBJ2-7,9,TRBV10-3,-,AISSGREQY
TRBJ2-7,10,TRBV11-2,-,ASSDFPWEQY
TRBJ2-5,12,TRBV13,TRBD2,ASSLGTSGETQY
TRBJ2-7,10,TRBV6-1,-,ASSDAVPEQY
TRBJ2-3,16,TRBV5-4,TRBD2,ASSPFLSGGAPTDTQY
TRBJ2-7,10,TRBV27,-,ASSSPLYEQY
TRBJ1-2,11,TRBV27,TRBD1,ASSFGTGGGYT
TRBJ2-3,11,TRBV9,-,ASSVVSGDTQY
TRBJ1-2,10,TRBV5-6,-,ASSSRFYGYT
TRBJ2-1,12,TRBV9,TRBD2,ASSAGLAANEQF
TRBJ2-7,9,TRBV6-1,-,ASSTAHEQY
TRBJ2-4,14,TRBV5-4,-,ASSLIEEGDKNIQY
TRBJ2-3,14,TRBV4-1,TRBD2,ASSHDSGGATDTQY
TRBJ1-3,13,TRBV9,-,ASTSTGGAGNTIY
TRBJ2-7,12,TRBV6-6,TRBD2,ASSYGTSAYEQY
TRBJ2-7,9,TRBV11-2,-,ASSLVHEQY
TRBJ2-1,14,TRBV7-9,TRBD2,ASSSPGGNTYNEQF
TRBJ2-2,12,TRBV28,TRBD1,ASKDRGGTGELF
TRBJ2-3,11,TRBV4-1,-,ASSQVERDTQY
TRBJ1-1,13,TRBV7-3,-,ASSLIAGSDTEAF
TRBJ2-5,12,TRBV2,-,ASSSLGGGETQY
TRBJ2-1,13,TRBV19,TRBD1,ASTSLTGVLDEQF
TRBJ2-1,12,TRBV5-1,TRBD2,ASSLDSAGGLEF
TRBJ1-6,17,TRBV14,-,ASSLRFGGGQGSNSPLH
TRBJ2-1,12,TRBV28,TRBD2,ASILAGTYNEQF
TRBJ2-1,12,TRBV19,TRBD2,ASRLAITLGEQF
TRBJ2-5,10,TRBV6-6,-,ASLEVAETQY
TRBJ2-7,13,TRBV28,-,ASSFRGRSSYEQY
TRBJ1-2,12,TRBV14,-,ASSQDYGYYGYT
TRBJ2-7,8,TRBV9,-,ASGGTPGY
TRBJ2-1,12,TRBV11-2,-,ASSNPRADNEQF
TRBJ1-5,14,TRBV5-4,-,ASSFRQTTSNQPQH
TRBJ1-3,11,TRBV7-9,-,ASSLVLNNILY
TRBJ2-2,13,TRBV10-2,TRBD1,ASSWTGSDTGELF